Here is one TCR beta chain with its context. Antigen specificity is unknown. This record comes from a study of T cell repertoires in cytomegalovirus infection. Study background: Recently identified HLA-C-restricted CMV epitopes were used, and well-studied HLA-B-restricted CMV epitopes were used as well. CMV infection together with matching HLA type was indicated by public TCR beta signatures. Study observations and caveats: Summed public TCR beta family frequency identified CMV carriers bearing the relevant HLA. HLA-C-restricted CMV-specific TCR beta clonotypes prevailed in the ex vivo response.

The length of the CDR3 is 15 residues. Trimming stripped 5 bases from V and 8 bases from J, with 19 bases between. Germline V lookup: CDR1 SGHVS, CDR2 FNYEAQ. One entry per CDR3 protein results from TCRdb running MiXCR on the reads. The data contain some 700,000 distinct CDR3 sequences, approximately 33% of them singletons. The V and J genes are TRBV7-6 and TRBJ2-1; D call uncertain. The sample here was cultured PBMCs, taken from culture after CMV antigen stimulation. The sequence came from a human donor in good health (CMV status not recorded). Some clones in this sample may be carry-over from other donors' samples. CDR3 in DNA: TGTGCCAGCAGCGCCGTTCACGCTCTAAGGGATGAGCAGTTCTTC. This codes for CASSAVHALRDEQFF.